This TCR beta chain was captured by sequencing in a study of CXCR3-negative and CXCR3-positive naive CD8 T cells. Study-wide results and caveats: The study found comparably high diversity in both naive subsets and much lower diversity in memory CD8+ cells. Comparison of naive cells showed more hydrophobic TRB CDR3s in CXCR3-positive than in CXCR3-negative naive cells. Researchers reported similar TRBV-TRBJ usage in naive CXCR3-negative and CXCR3-positive cells, though memory differed.

A note on this clonotype: What it binds is not known.

Naive CD8+ T cells showed a CD45RO-CCR7+CD27+CD95- phenotype. Through 5' RACE with UMI labels, the TRB cDNA libraries were prepared. TCRdb re-called the 5' RACE reads; every CDR3 protein appears as one record, without DNA. In total, the table holds some 150,000 distinct CDR3 sequences. This CDR3 region has 16 residues. Germline values: CDR1 MNHNY, CDR2 SVGAGI (reference sequence). The sequence was obtained from a human donor in good health. Some clones in this sample may be carry-over from other donors' samples. This chain joins TRBV6-6 and TRBJ1-5; TCRdb lists TRBD1, though no DNA is available to test this call. What was sequenced was naive CXCR3+ CD8+ T cells from blood. The subset here: CD45RO-CCR7+CD27+CD95- naive CD8+ T cells expressing CXCR3 (TNR3+). CDR3 loop: CASALGGGYSNQPQHF.